The clone carrying this T cell receptor (beta chain) was observed a few times. The antigen is not known. The source of the sample is a study of beta chain features in type 1 diabetes. Study-level results: Shortening of TCRB CDR3s, moderate but significant, appeared in all four CD4+ subsets of Type 1 diabetes patients.

The CDR3 loop spans 13 amino acids. Trimming stripped 4 bases from V and 8 bases from J, with 13 bases between. Germline V gives CDR1 SGHDT, CDR2 YYEEEE. What was sequenced were expressed TCRB transcripts, since all of the isolated RNA had been reverse transcribed. The data were produced by immunoSEQ multiplex PCR, yet TCRdb's version contains in-frame clones alone and is incomplete. The sample lists more than 300,000 clones, roughly 8.8% occurring once. This chain connects TRBV5-6 to TRBJ1-5; tentatively, D is TRBD1 (5 bases). This receptor was identified in a young man with type 1 diabetes. The sample consisted of central memory CD4+ T cells from blood. CDR3 bases: TGTGCCAGCAGCAAGGGGCGTCTGGAGCCCCAGCATTTT. The encoded protein is CASSKGRLEPQHF.